The rows below give T cell receptor beta chains drawn from one sample of a study of blood T cell repertoires in COVID-19. The method was immunoSEQ multiplex PCR; TCRdb's version includes in-frame clones alone and lacks a portion of them. The data contain 200,000 to 250,000 clones, approximately 88% of them singletons. Input material: peripheral blood. The receptors were gathered from a man between 60 and 75 years old who had recovered from COVID-19. Each CDR3 is given with its conserved first and last residue. The order of the fields is J gene, V gene, clone size, CDR3 length, D gene, CDR3 protein, CDR3 DNA. D genes are given only for firm matches. Clone size, where shown, is once, few, many, or a class for clones that have expanded.

J: TRBJ2-1; V: TRBV3-1/TRBV3-2; size: .; length: 15; D: TRBD1; CDR3: CASRRQGDLPNEQFF; DNA: TGTGCCAGCAGACGCCAGGGGGACCTACCCAATGAGCAGTTCTTC
J: TRBJ2-1; V: TRBV2; size: .; length: 14; D: TRBD2; CDR3: CASHPPSSGSEQFF; DNA: TGTGCCTCCCACCCCCCCTCTAGCGGGAGTGAACAGTTCTTC
J: TRBJ1-2; V: TRBV15; size: .; length: 14; D: .; CDR3: CATSRDLGGVGYTF; DNA: TGTGCCACCAGCAGAGATTTAGGAGGGGTTGGCTACACCTTC
J: TRBJ2-1; V: TRBV20-1; size: .; length: 11; D: .; CDR3: CSAHREDEQFF; DNA: TGCAGTGCTCACAGGGAAGATGAGCAGTTCTTC
J: TRBJ2-3; V: TRBV9; size: .; length: 15; D: .; CDR3: CASSVAGGRTDTQYF; DNA: TGTGCCAGCAGCGTAGCGGGGGGCCGCACAGATACGCAGTATTTT
J: TRBJ2-3; V: TRBV24-1; size: .; length: 16; D: .; CDR3: CATSDSRRGGTDTQYF; DNA: TGTGCCACCAGTGACAGTCGACGCGGGGGCACAGATACGCAGTATTTT
J: TRBJ2-5; V: TRBV2; size: .; length: 13; D: .; CDR3: CASRGESKETQYF; DNA: TGTGCCAGCCGTGGGGAGTCCAAAGAGACCCAGTACTTC
J: TRBJ2-7; V: TRBV6-1; size: few; length: 16; D: TRBD1; CDR3: CASSEATGTGVNEQYF; DNA: TGTGCCAGCAGTGAGGCCACCGGGACAGGGGTTAACGAGCAGTACTTC
J: TRBJ2-7; V: TRBV5-1; size: .; length: 14; D: .; CDR3: CASSLTSQGYEQYF; DNA: TGCGCCAGCAGCTTGACATCACAGGGCTACGAGCAGTACTTC
J: TRBJ2-3; V: TRBV7-9; size: .; length: 15; D: TRBD1; CDR3: CASSLGTGPTDTQYF; DNA: TGTGCCAGCAGCTTAGGGACAGGCCCAACAGATACGCAGTATTTT
J: TRBJ1-1; V: TRBV19; size: once; length: 13; D: .; CDR3: CASRMPRGTEAFF; DNA: TGTGCCAGTAGGATGCCCAGGGGCACTGAAGCTTTCTTT
J: TRBJ1-1; V: TRBV14; size: .; length: 16; D: TRBD1; CDR3: CASSQDLGQGRAEAFF; DNA: TGTGCCAGCAGCCAAGACCTCGGACAGGGAAGGGCTGAAGCTTTCTTT
J: TRBJ1-1; V: TRBV18; size: .; length: 16; D: .; CDR3: CASSPPGQGRNTEAFF; DNA: TGTGCCAGCTCACCACCGGGGCAGGGTAGAAACACTGAAGCTTTCTTT
J: TRBJ1-1; V: TRBV27; size: .; length: 16; D: .; CDR3: CASIRTAPRSNTEAFF; DNA: TGTGCCAGCATCAGGACAGCCCCAAGGTCTAACACTGAAGCTTTCTTT
J: TRBJ2-5; V: TRBV2; size: .; length: 13; D: .; CDR3: CASSDGAAQTQYF; DNA: TGTGCCAGCAGTGATGGGGCCGCGCAGACCCAGTACTTC
J: TRBJ1-1; V: TRBV25-1; size: .; length: 15; D: TRBD1; CDR3: CASRAATTGGTEAFF; DNA: TGTGCCAGCAGGGCCGCCACGACAGGGGGCACTGAAGCTTTCTTT
J: TRBJ1-5; V: TRBV2; size: .; length: 16; D: TRBD1; CDR3: CASRGQGARSNQPQHF; DNA: TGTGCCAGCAGGGGACAGGGGGCTCGGAGCAATCAGCCCCAGCATTTT
J: TRBJ1-4; V: TRBV4-1; size: .; length: 14; D: .; CDR3: CASSPRRDEEKLFF; DNA: TGCGCCAGCAGCCCCCGCCGCGATGAGGAAAAACTGTTTTTT
J: TRBJ1-2; V: TRBV5-1; size: .; length: 13; D: .; CDR3: CASSQTGSYGYTF; DNA: TGCGCCAGCAGCCAAACAGGGTCCTATGGCTACACCTTC
J: TRBJ1-5; V: TRBV9; size: .; length: 17; D: TRBD1; CDR3: CASSVGGDSYSNQPQHF; DNA: TGTGCCAGCAGCGTAGGAGGGGACAGTTATAGCAATCAGCCCCAGCATTTT
J: TRBJ1-5; V: TRBV2; size: .; length: 16; D: .; CDR3: CASRAGTSNSNQPQHF; DNA: TGTGCCAGCAGGGCCGGGACAAGTAATAGCAATCAGCCCCAGCATTTT
J: TRBJ2-1; V: TRBV6-1; size: .; length: 16; D: TRBD1; CDR3: CASSARDRGSYNEQFF; DNA: TGTGCCAGCAGTGCCCGGGACAGGGGATCCTACAATGAGCAGTTCTTC
J: TRBJ2-3; V: TRBV2; size: .; length: 14; D: .; CDR3: CASSEMSGTDTQYF; DNA: TGTGCCAGCAGTGAAATGTCAGGAACAGATACGCAGTATTTT
J: TRBJ1-1; V: TRBV30; size: .; length: 14; D: .; CDR3: CAWSVTAAGTEAFF; DNA: TGTGCCTGGAGTGTTACGGCAGCGGGCACTGAAGCTTTCTTT
J: TRBJ1-2; V: TRBV18; size: .; length: 15; D: .; CDR3: CASSPPGVSYYGYTF; DNA: TGTGCCAGCTCACCGCCAGGGGTCTCCTACTATGGCTACACCTTC
J: TRBJ2-7; V: TRBV9; size: .; length: 13; D: .; CDR3: CASSGLLGYEQYF; DNA: TGTGCCAGCAGCGGACTCCTGGGCTACGAGCAGTACTTC
J: TRBJ2-2; V: TRBV9; size: .; length: 13; D: TRBD1; CDR3: CASSETGVGELFF; DNA: TGTGCCAGCAGCGAAACAGGGGTCGGGGAGCTGTTTTTT
J: TRBJ1-1; V: TRBV6-5; size: .; length: 13; D: .; CDR3: CASTAGFHNEAFF; DNA: TGTGCCAGCACTGCAGGGTTTCATAACGAAGCTTTCTTT
J: TRBJ2-4; V: TRBV2; size: .; length: 15; D: TRBD2; CDR3: CASSAGVAGGNIQYF; DNA: TGTGCCAGCAGCGCCGGAGTGGCGGGGGGAAACATTCAGTACTTC
J: TRBJ2-7; V: TRBV5-4; size: .; length: 14; D: TRBD1; CDR3: CASSVGQAFYEQYF; DNA: TGTGCCAGCAGCGTGGGACAGGCTTTCTACGAGCAGTACTTC
J: TRBJ2-7; V: TRBV6-5; size: .; length: 11; D: .; CDR3: CASRVSYEQYF; DNA: TGTGCCAGTCGGGTCTCCTACGAGCAGTACTTC
J: TRBJ1-2; V: TRBV19; size: .; length: 13; D: TRBD1; CDR3: CASSLGTVYGYTF; DNA: TGTGCCAGTAGCCTCGGGACAGTCTATGGCTACACCTTC
J: TRBJ2-7; V: TRBV7-8; size: .; length: 15; D: .; CDR3: CASSLGVTNSYEQYF; DNA: TGTGCCAGCAGCTTAGGTGTGACTAACTCCTACGAGCAGTACTTC
J: TRBJ2-1; V: TRBV27; size: .; length: 15; D: .; CDR3: CASSSHGSSYNEQFF; DNA: TGTGCCAGCAGTTCCCATGGGAGCTCCTACAATGAGCAGTTCTTC
J: TRBJ1-5; V: TRBV30; size: .; length: 14; D: .; CDR3: CAWSTGNSNQPQHF; DNA: TGTGCCTGGAGTACAGGGAATAGCAATCAGCCCCAGCATTTT
J: TRBJ1-5; V: TRBV28; size: .; length: 16; D: .; CDR3: CASSLSAGNGNQPQHF; DNA: TGTGCCAGCAGTTTATCCGCAGGGAACGGCAATCAGCCCCAGCATTTT
J: TRBJ1-2; V: TRBV12-3/TRBV12-4; size: .; length: 13; D: .; CDR3: CASSLMQNYGYTF; DNA: TGTGCCAGCAGTTTGATGCAGAACTATGGCTACACCTTC
J: TRBJ1-3; V: TRBV5-6; size: once; length: 14; D: .; CDR3: CASSFGPTGNTIYF; DNA: TGTGCCAGCAGCTTTGGGCCTACTGGAAACACCATATATTTT
J: TRBJ1-3; V: TRBV18; size: .; length: 15; D: TRBD1; CDR3: CASSPPQGAGNTIYF; DNA: TGTGCCAGCTCACCACCCCAGGGGGCTGGAAACACCATATATTTT
J: TRBJ1-1; V: TRBV19; size: .; length: 16; D: TRBD1; CDR3: CASSPRGTGGFTEAFF; DNA: TGTGCCAGTAGTCCAAGGGGGACAGGGGGCTTCACTGAAGCTTTCTTT
J: TRBJ2-7; V: TRBV6-5; size: once; length: 12; D: TRBD1; CDR3: CASRATGGEQYF; DNA: TGTGCCAGCAGAGCGACAGGGGGGGAGCAGTACTTC
J: TRBJ2-7; V: TRBV5-1; size: .; length: 14; D: TRBD1; CDR3: CASSHPGQGSEQYF; DNA: TGCGCCAGCAGCCACCCGGGACAGGGGTCCGAGCAGTACTTC
J: TRBJ1-1; V: TRBV3-1/TRBV3-2; size: .; length: 15; D: TRBD1; CDR3: CASSLRQGMNTEAFF; DNA: TGTGCCAGCAGCCTCCGACAGGGGATGAACACTGAAGCTTTCTTT
J: TRBJ2-3; V: TRBV6-5; size: .; length: 16; D: TRBD1; CDR3: CASSSPGQRIADTQYF; DNA: TGTGCCAGCAGTTCGCCGGGACAGCGTATTGCAGATACGCAGTATTTT
J: TRBJ2-7; V: TRBV9; size: .; length: 14; D: .; CDR3: CASSADSVGYEQYF; DNA: TGTGCCAGCAGCGCAGACTCGGTTGGCTACGAGCAGTACTTC
J: TRBJ1-5; V: TRBV18; size: .; length: 13; D: TRBD1; CDR3: CASSGDRDQPQHF; DNA: TGTGCCAGCTCAGGGGACAGAGATCAGCCCCAGCATTTT
J: TRBJ2-2; V: TRBV7-3; size: .; length: 19; D: TRBD2; CDR3: CASSLRGLAGDSNTGELFF; DNA: TGTGCCAGCAGCTTAAGAGGACTAGCGGGGGACTCGAACACCGGGGAGCTGTTTTTT
J: TRBJ2-7; V: TRBV18; size: few; length: 16; D: TRBD1; CDR3: CASSPSDRGSLDAGYF; DNA: TGTGCCAGCTCACCATCGGACAGGGGCTCACTCGACGCGGGGTACTTC
J: TRBJ2-2; V: TRBV19; size: .; length: 16; D: TRBD1; CDR3: CASSRDRGLNTGELFF; DNA: TGTGCCAGTAGTCGGGACAGGGGATTGAACACCGGGGAGCTGTTTTTT
J: TRBJ2-1; V: TRBV18; size: .; length: 16; D: TRBD2; CDR3: CASSLAGGFSYNEQFF; DNA: TGTGCCAGCTCCTTGGCGGGAGGGTTCTCCTACAATGAGCAGTTCTTC
J: TRBJ2-4; V: TRBV30; size: .; length: 13; D: .; CDR3: CAWSVPRKNIQYF; DNA: TGTGCCTGGAGTGTACCTAGAAAAAACATTCAGTACTTC
J: TRBJ1-2; V: TRBV10-3; size: .; length: 13; D: .; CDR3: CAIRPGQNYGYTF; DNA: TGTGCCATTCGACCCGGACAGAACTATGGCTACACCTTC
J: TRBJ1-1; V: TRBV6-1; size: .; length: 16; D: .; CDR3: CASSEATARRNTEAFF; DNA: TGTGCCAGCAGTGAAGCGACGGCCCGGAGGAACACTGAAGCTTTCTTT
J: TRBJ1-4; V: TRBV6-5; size: .; length: 15; D: .; CDR3: CASSPAGGAGEKLFF; DNA: TGTGCCAGCAGCCCCGCGGGGGGGGCAGGGGAAAAACTGTTTTTT
J: TRBJ1-5; V: TRBV2; size: .; length: 16; D: TRBD1; CDR3: CASSSLGGARDQPQHF; DNA: TGTGCCAGCAGTTCATTAGGGGGCGCAAGGGATCAGCCCCAGCATTTT
J: TRBJ1-2; V: TRBV28; size: .; length: 16; D: TRBD1; CDR3: CASSPPSGTGNYGYTF; DNA: TGTGCCAGCAGTCCACCCTCCGGGACAGGCAACTATGGCTACACCTTC
J: TRBJ1-1; V: TRBV19; size: .; length: 15; D: TRBD1; CDR3: CASSPVDRVNTEAFF; DNA: TGTGCCAGTAGTCCCGTGGACAGGGTGAACACTGAAGCTTTCTTT
J: TRBJ1-2; V: TRBV10-3; size: .; length: 14; D: .; CDR3: CAISFSGTSKAYTF; DNA: TGTGCCATCAGTTTTTCCGGGACAAGTAAGGCCTACACCTTC
J: TRBJ1-2; V: TRBV7-2; size: .; length: 16; D: TRBD1; CDR3: CASSLSPSSTGAGYTF; DNA: TGTGCCAGCAGCTTATCCCCCAGTTCGACAGGGGCTGGCTACACCTTC